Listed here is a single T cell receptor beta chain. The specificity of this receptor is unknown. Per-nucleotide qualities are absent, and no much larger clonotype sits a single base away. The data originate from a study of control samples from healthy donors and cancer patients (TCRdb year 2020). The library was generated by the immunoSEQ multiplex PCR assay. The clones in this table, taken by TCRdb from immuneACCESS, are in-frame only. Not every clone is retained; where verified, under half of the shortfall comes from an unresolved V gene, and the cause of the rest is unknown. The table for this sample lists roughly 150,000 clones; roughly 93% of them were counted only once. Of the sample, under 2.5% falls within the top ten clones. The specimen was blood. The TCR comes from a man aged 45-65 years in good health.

The nucleotide sequence reads as follows: TGTGCCAGCAGTTACCTCCGCGGGGGGCTGGGAAACATTCAGTACTTC. Its product reads: CASSYLRGGLGNIQYF. The chain is encoded by TRBV27 joined to TRBJ2-4; TRBD2 fits 8 bases in the junction. The junction shows trimming of 4 bases on V and 6 bases on J, and the gene matches do not reach 11 bases of it. The germline V gene (reference sequence) provides CDR1 MNHEY and CDR2 SMNVEV. The CDR3 spans 16 residues, from the cysteine through the phenylalanine. Just CDR3 DNA is preserved here, 48 bases in frame from base 1.